This TCR beta chain was captured by sequencing in a study of blood T cell repertoires in COVID-19. For the study at large: Spain, Italy and the United States supplied samples that represented acute and convalescent COVID-19. Sources were T cells, B-cell-depleted T cells, or PBMCs; the material itself was cDNA or gDNA.

In the original analysis: Nucleated cell counts were estimated from reference gene primer amplification. The assay was immunoSEQ multiplex PCR, and TCRdb's table has in-frame clones only and misses some. From that table come the V and J calls and clone size; the DNA was used to work out D and trimming. Among roughly 130,000 clones listed, roughly 88% were seen once. Per the germline V gene, CDR1 is MNHEY and CDR2 is SVGAGI. The CDR3 has 15 amino acids. V shed 6 bases and J shed 11 bases, with 20 bases lying between them. J is TRBJ1-6 and V is TRBV6-5; no definite D call. This receptor was obtained from a man aged 35 to 55 with acute or convalescent COVID-19. The sequencing sample was made of peripheral blood. CDR3 residues: CASRHNEVSPTPLHF. As DNA, the CDR3 is TGTGCCAGCAGACACAATGAGGTCAGTCCGACACCCCTCCACTTT.